The TCR beta chain described here comes from a study of CD8 T cells in ankylosing spondylitis (TCRdb year 2017). In terms of the full investigation: The study profiled T cell receptor beta repertoires in healthy donors and ankylosing spondylitis patients to find disease-linked TCR variants. The full study cohort was made up of 20 to 25 ankylosing spondylitis patients and 108 healthy donors. Samples of peripheral blood were taken, and for ankylosing spondylitis patients, synovial fluid was collected as well. Study-wide findings and limitations: Blood from ankylosing spondylitis patients appeared to be characterized by a TCR beta motif made up of several highly homologous amino acid variants. Significant enrichment of the disease-linked clones was reported in matched synovial fluid samples from ankylosing spondylitis patients. Some TCR beta motif variants had previously been reported in synovial fluid and blood of reactive arthritis patients, which suggested common disease-initiation mechanisms. The disease-linked clones showed a CD8+ phenotype and occurred at relatively low frequencies in peripheral blood.

Sequenced using an Illumina HiSeq 2500. TCR beta libraries were prepared by quantitative 5'-RACE with molecular barcodes. Under the source paper's analysis protocol: To identify disease-linked TCR variants, a new computational method was used, one built on a probabilistic model of VDJ rearrangement. TCRdb took the public reads, trimmed them with fastp at Q25, ran MiXCR for clone calling and kept in-frame beta chains. Duplicate CDR3 protein sequences are folded into a single record with the most common DNA and genes. The V and J calls were determined by TCRdb, not by the authors. The table for this sample lists approximately 200,000 distinct CDR3 sequences; around 13% of them were counted only once. The ten largest clones capture 16% of the sample. Based on the germline V gene, the CDR1 and CDR2 sequences are SGHVS and FQNEAQ. From cysteine to phenylalanine, the CDR3 is 14 amino acids long. Only the CDR3 region is kept as DNA, spanning 42 bases read in frame from base 1. Trimming takes 2 bases from V and 0 bases from J, and the germline ends sit 7 bases apart.

Notes on this clonotype: The target of this receptor is not known. The record has no base qualities; no much larger clone is one base away.

The rearrangement joined TRBV7-8 to TRBJ2-5, with no reliable assignment of the D segment. The TCR comes from a male donor with ankylosing spondylitis or in good health (not recorded which). Source material: blood, either unsorted or a sorted T cell fraction (not recorded which). The nucleotide sequence is given as TGTGCCAGCAGCTTAATTTACTACCAAGAGACCCAGTACTTC. Translated, this gives CASSLIYYQETQYF.